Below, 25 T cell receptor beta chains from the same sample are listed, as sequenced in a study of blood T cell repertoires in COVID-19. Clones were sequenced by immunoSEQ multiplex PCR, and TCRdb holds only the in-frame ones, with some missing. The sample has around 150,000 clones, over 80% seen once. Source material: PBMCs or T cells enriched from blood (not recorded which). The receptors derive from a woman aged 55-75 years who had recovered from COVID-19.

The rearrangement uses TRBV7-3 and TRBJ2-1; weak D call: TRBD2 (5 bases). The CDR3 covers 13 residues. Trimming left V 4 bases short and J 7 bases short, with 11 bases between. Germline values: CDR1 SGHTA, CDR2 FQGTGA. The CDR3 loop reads CASSSATGNEQFF. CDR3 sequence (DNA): TGTGCCAGCAGCTCCGCCACGGGAAATGAGCAGTTCTTC.

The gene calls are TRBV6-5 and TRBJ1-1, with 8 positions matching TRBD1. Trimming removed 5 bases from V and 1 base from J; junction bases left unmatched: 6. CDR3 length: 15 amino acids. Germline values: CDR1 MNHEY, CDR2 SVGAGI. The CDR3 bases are TGTGCCAGCAGTCTTGCCGGGACAGGGAACACTGAAGCTTTCTTT. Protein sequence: CASSLAGTGNTEAFF.

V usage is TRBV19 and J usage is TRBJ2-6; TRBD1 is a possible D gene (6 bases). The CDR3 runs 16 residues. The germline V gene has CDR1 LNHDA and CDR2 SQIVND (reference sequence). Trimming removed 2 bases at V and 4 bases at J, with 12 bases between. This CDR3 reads CASSIRSGVGANVLTF. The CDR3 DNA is TGTGCCAGTAGTATACGATCAGGGGTCGGGGCCAACGTCCTGACTTTC.

The CDR3 loop is CASSFALNTEAFF. As DNA, the CDR3 is TGTGCCAGCAGCTTTGCGTTGAACACTGAAGCTTTCTTT. J is TRBJ1-1 and V is TRBV7-2; D is unresolved. Germline V gene sequence: CDR1 SGHTA, CDR2 FQGNSA. The CDR3 contains 13 residues. The V end lost 3 bases, the J end lost 0 bases, and 5 bases lay between the germline ends. Full variable domain (rest looked up from reference TRBV7-2 and TRBJ1-1): GAGVSQSPSNKVTEKGKDVELRCDPISGHTALYWYRQSLGQGLEFLIYFQGNSAPDKSGLPSDRFSAERTGGSVSTLTIQRTQQEDSAVYLCASSFALNTEAFFGQGTRLTVV.

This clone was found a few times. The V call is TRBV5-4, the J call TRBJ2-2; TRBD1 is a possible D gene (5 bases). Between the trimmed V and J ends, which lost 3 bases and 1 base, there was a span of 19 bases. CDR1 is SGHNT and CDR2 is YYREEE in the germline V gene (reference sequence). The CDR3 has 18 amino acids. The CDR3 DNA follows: TGTGCCAGCAGCTATGGGGCAGCATGGTCCCTGAACACCGGGGAGCTGTTTTTT. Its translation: CASSYGAAWSLNTGELFF.

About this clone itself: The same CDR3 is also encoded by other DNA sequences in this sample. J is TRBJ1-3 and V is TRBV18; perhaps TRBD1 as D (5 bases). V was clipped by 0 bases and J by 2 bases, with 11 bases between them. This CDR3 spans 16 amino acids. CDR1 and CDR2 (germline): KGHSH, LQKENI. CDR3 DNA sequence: TGTGCCAGCTCACCACCGGGCCAGGGAACTGGAAACACCATATATTTT. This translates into CASSPPGQGTGNTIYF.

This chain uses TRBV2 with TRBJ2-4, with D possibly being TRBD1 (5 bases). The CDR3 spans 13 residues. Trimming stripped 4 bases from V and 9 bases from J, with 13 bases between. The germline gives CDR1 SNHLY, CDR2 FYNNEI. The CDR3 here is CASSGASQGIQYF. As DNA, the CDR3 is TGTGCCAGCAGTGGGGCATCTCAGGGCATTCAGTACTTC.

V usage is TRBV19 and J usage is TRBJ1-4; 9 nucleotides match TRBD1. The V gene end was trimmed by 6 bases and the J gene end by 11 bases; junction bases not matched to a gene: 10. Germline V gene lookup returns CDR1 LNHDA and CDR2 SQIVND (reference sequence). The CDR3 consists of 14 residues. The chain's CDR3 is CASSVRDRVEKLFF. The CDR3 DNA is TGTGCCAGTAGCGTCCGGGACAGGGTTGAGAAACTGTTTTTT.

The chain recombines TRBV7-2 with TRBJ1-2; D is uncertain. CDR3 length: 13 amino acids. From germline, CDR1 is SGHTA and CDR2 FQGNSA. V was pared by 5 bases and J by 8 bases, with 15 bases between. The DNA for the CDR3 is TGTGCCAGCAGCCCCCGTCGGGTAGGCGGCTACACCTTC. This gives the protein CASSPRRVGGYTF.

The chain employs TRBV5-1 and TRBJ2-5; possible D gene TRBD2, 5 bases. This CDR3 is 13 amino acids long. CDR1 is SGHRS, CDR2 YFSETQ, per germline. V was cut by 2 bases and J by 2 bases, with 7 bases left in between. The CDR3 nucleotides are TGCGCCAGCAGCTTCACTAGTCAAGAGACCCAGTACTTC. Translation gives CASSFTSQETQYF.

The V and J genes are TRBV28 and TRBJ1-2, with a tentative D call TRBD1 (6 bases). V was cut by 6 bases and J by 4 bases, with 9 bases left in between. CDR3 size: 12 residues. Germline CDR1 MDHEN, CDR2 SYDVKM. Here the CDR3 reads CASSAGVYGYTF. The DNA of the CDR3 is TGTGCCAGCAGCGCAGGGGTCTATGGCTACACCTTC.

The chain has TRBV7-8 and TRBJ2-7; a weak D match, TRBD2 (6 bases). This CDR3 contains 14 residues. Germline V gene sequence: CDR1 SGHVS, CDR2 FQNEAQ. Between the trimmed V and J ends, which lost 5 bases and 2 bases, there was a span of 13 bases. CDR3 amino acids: CASSPRDFAYEQYF. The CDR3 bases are TGTGCCAGCAGCCCGAGGGACTTTGCCTACGAGCAGTACTTC.

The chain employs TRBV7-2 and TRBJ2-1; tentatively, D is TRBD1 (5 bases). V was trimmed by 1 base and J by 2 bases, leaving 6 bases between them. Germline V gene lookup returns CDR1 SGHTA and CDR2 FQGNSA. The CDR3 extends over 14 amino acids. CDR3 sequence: CASSLGGPYNEQFF. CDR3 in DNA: TGTGCCAGCAGCTTAGGGGGCCCCTACAATGAGCAGTTCTTC.

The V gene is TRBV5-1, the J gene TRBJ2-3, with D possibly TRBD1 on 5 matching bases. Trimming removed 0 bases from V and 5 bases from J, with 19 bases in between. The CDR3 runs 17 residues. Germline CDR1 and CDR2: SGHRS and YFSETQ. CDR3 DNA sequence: TGCGCCAGCAGCTTGGACATTATGGCGGCAGGACAAGATACGCAGTATTTT. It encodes CASSLDIMAAGQDTQYF.

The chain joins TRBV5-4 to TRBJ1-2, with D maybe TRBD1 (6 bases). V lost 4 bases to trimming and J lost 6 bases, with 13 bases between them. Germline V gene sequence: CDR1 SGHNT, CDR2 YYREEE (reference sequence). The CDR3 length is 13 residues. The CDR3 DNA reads TGTGCCAGCAGCCTACAGGGTCTGAATGGCTACACCTTC. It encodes CASSLQGLNGYTF.

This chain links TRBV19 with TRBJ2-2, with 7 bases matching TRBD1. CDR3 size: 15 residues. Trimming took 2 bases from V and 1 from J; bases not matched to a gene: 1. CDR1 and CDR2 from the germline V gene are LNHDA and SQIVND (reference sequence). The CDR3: CASSIRQGNTGELFF. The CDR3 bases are TGTGCCAGTAGTATAAGACAGGGGAACACCGGGGAGCTGTTTTTT.

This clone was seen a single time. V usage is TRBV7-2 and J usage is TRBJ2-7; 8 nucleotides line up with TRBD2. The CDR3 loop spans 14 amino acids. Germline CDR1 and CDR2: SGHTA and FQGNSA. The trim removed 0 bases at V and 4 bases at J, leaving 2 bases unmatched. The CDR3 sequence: CASSLASGMYEQYF. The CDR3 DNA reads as TGTGCCAGCAGCTTAGCTAGCGGGATGTACGAGCAGTACTTC.

CDR3 residues: CASSLGTSGSGQETQYF. The CDR3, as DNA: TGTGCCAGCTCTCTCGGGACTAGCGGGAGCGGCCAAGAGACCCAGTACTTC. The rearrangement uses TRBV18 and TRBJ2-5; 14 positions agree with TRBD2. The CDR3 runs 17 residues. The V gene's germline CDR1 is KGHSH and CDR2 LQKENI. The junction had 7 bases not matched to a gene; V was cut back by 6 bases and J by 1 base.

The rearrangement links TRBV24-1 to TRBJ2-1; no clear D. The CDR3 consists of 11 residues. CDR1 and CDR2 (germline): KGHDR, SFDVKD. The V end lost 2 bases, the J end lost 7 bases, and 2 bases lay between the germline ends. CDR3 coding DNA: TGTGCCACCAGTGATTCTAATGAGCAGTTCTTC. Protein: CATSDSNEQFF.

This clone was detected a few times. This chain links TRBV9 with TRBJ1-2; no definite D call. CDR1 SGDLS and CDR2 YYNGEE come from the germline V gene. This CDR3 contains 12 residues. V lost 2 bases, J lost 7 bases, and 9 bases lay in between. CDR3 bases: TGTGCCAGCAGCGTTTCTCTCGGTGGCTACACCTTC. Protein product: CASSVSLGGYTF.

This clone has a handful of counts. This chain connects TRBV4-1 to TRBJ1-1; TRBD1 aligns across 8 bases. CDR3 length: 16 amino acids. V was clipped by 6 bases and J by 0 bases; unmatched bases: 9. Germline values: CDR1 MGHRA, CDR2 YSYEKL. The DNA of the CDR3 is TGCGCCAGCAGACAGAGGGGGGGACAGGTGAACACTGAAGCTTTCTTT. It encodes CASRQRGGQVNTEAFF.

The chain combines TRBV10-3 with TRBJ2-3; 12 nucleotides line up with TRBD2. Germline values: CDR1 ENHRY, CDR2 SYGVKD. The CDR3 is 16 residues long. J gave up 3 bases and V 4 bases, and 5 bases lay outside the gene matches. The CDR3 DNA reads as TGTGCCATCAGTGGAGCCACTAGCGGGAGGACAGATACGCAGTATTTT. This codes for CAISGATSGRTDTQYF.

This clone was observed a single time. CDR3 DNA sequence: TGTGCCAGCAGGGGGTCCGGGGCGAACACCGGGGAGCTGTTTTTT. Encoded protein: CASRGSGANTGELFF. V is TRBV3-1 (or the pseudogene TRBV3-2) and J is TRBJ2-2, with D perhaps matching TRBD2 (5 bases). With 6 bases removed from V and 0 bases from J, the gap between germline ends came to 11 bases. Germline CDR1 LGHDT, CDR2 YNNKEL (reference sequence). The CDR3 has 15 residues.

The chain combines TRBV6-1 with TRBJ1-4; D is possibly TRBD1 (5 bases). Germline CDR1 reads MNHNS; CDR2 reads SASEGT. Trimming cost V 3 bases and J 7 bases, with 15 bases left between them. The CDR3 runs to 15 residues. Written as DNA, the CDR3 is TGTGCCAGCAGTGAGCAGATTCCGGGGGTTGAAAAACTGTTTTTT. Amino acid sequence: CASSEQIPGVEKLFF.

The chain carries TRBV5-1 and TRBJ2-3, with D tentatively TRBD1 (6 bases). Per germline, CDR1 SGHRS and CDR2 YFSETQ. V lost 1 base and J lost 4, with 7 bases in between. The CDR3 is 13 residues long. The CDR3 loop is CASSLTGPDTQYF. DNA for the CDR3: TGCGCCAGCAGCTTGACAGGGCCAGATACGCAGTATTTT.